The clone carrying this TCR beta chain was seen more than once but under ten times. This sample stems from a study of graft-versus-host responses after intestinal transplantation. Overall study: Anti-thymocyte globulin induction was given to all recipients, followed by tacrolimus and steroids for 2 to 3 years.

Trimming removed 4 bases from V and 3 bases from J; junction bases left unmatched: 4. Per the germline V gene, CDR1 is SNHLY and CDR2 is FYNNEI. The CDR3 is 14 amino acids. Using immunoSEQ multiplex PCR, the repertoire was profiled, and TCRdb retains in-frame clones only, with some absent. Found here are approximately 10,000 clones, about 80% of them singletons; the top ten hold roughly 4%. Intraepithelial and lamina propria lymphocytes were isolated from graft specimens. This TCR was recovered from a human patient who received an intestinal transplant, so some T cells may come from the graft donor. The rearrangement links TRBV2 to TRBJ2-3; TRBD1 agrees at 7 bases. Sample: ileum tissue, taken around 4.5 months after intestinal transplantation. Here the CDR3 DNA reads TGTGCCAGCAGTGCGACAGGGATTACAGATACGCAGTATTTT. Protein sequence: CASSATGITDTQYF.